Presented here are 18 T cell receptor beta chains from one specimen sequenced in a study of PD-1 blockade in classical Hodgkin lymphoma. Described time point: newly diagnosed, previously untreated cHL patient sample. Assay: immunoSEQ multiplex PCR; the TCRdb copy retains only in-frame clones and omits some. Here the sample spans approximately 15,000 clones, about 90% being singletons. The sequenced material came from peripheral blood mononuclear cells (PBMCs). The source of these receptors is a human donor with classical Hodgkin lymphoma.

The chain is built from TRBV28 and TRBJ1-5; D remains ambiguous. V lost 7 bases to trimming and J lost 0 bases, with 13 bases between them. Germline V gives CDR1 MDHEN, CDR2 SYDVKM. CDR3 length equals 15 residues. CDR3 protein: CASNRIATSNQPQHF. The CDR3, as DNA: TGTGCCAGCAATCGGATCGCGACTAGCAATCAGCCCCAGCATTTT.

The rearrangement joins TRBV5-1 to TRBJ2-1; TRBD1 matches 9 bases. Germline V gives CDR1 SGHRS, CDR2 YFSETQ. The CDR3 is 15 residues long. V lost 0 bases and J lost 2; bases outside the gene matches: 0. CDR3 amino acids: CASSLGDRAYNEQFF. CDR3 nucleotide sequence: TGCGCCAGCAGCTTGGGGGACAGGGCCTACAATGAGCAGTTCTTC.

This chain connects TRBV6-6 to TRBJ2-7; the D is unclear. The CDR3 extends over 15 amino acids. The V end lost 2 bases, the J end lost 6 bases, and 17 bases lay between the germline ends. The germline CDR1 and CDR2 sequences are MNHNY and SVGAGI (reference sequence). The CDR3 DNA reads as TGTGCCAGCAGTTACAGGGCAGGCTACTACGTCGAGCAGTACTTC. Encoded protein: CASSYRAGYYVEQYF.

This clone was seen only a few times. The chain recombines TRBV27 with TRBJ2-7, with a weak D call TRBD2 (5 bases). There are 14 residues in the CDR3. Germline-derived CDR1 and CDR2 are MNHEY and SMNVEV (reference sequence). Deletions cut 0 bases from V and 3 bases from J, with 9 bases between. The CDR3 loop reads CASSLSVRGYEQYF. Written as DNA, the CDR3 is TGTGCCAGCAGTTTATCGGTTCGGGGCTACGAGCAGTACTTC.

This clone was observed a single time. This chain connects TRBV28 to TRBJ1-1; 7 bases match TRBD1. The V segment lost 1 base and the J segment 6 bases; nucleotides outside the gene matches: 5. CDR1 is MDHEN and CDR2 is SYDVKM in the germline V gene. The CDR3 runs 14 residues. The CDR3 region is CASSLFRQGAEAFF. The DNA for the CDR3 is TGTGCCAGCAGTTTATTTAGACAGGGAGCTGAAGCTTTCTTT.

Here the CDR3 DNA reads TGTGCCAGTAGTCTGGACGTAGGGAGATACGAGCAGTACTTC. Encoded protein: CASSLDVGRYEQYF. The chain links TRBV19 to TRBJ2-7; tentatively, D is TRBD2 (5 bases). Trimming shortened V by 5 bases and J by 4 bases, and 15 bases separated the two germline ends. This CDR3 has 14 amino acids. Germline CDR1 is LNHDA and CDR2 is SQIVND (reference sequence).

In DNA, the CDR3 is TGTGCCAGCAAGGAGCGGGAGACCTACAATGAGCAGTTCTTC. Its translation: CASKERETYNEQFF. The V and J genes are TRBV6-5 and TRBJ2-1; 8 bases align to TRBD2. Germline lookup yields CDR1 MNHEY and CDR2 SVGAGI. Unmatched junction bases numbered 4, after V lost 7 bases and J lost 2 bases. The CDR3 is 14 residues long.

J is TRBJ1-1 and V is TRBV27, with 8 bases aligning to TRBD1. The CDR3 is 18 amino acids. Germline V lookup: CDR1 MNHEY, CDR2 SMNVEV (reference sequence). V lost 2 bases and J lost 5; bases outside the gene matches: 16. In DNA, the CDR3 is TGTGCCAGCAGTTTACTCCCGAGCCTGACAGGGGCAGGTACTGAAGCTTTCTTT. It codes for CASSLLPSLTGAGTEAFF.

This clone showed up just a few times. V and J are TRBV5-1 and TRBJ1-4, with 8 bases matching TRBD1. Germline V gives CDR1 SGHRS, CDR2 YFSETQ. The CDR3 has 15 residues. Trimming cost V 2 bases and J 4 bases; bases outside gene matches: 4. For the CDR3, the DNA is TGCGCCAGCAGCTTCGGACAGGGCGTTAATGAAAAACTGTTTTTT. This encodes CASSFGQGVNEKLFF.

Only a few counts were recorded for this clone. The chain couples TRBV30 to TRBJ2-1; D uncertain. CDR1 is GTSNPN, CDR2 SVGIG, per germline (reference sequence). The CDR3 is 12 residues long. V was pared by 8 bases and J by 1 base, with 9 bases between. This chain's CDR3 is CALGRSYNEQFF. As DNA, the CDR3 is TGTGCCCTTGGGCGATCCTACAATGAGCAGTTCTTC.

This clone was seen more than once but under ten times. The CDR3 here is CAISESILDSYGYTF. CDR3 nucleotides: TGTGCCATCAGTGAGTCGATATTAGACAGCTATGGCTACACCTTC. This chain links TRBV10-3 with TRBJ1-2; a weak D match, TRBD1 (5 bases). V was pared by 0 bases and J by 4 bases, with 12 bases between. CDR1 and CDR2 from the germline V gene are ENHRY and SYGVKD. The CDR3 is 15 residues long.

This chain connects TRBV9 to TRBJ2-5, with D hard to call. The germline V and J ends were trimmed by 4 bases and 4 bases, with 5 bases remaining between them. CDR3 size: 11 residues. CDR1 and CDR2 (germline): SGDLS, YYNGEE. CDR3 residues: CASSTAETQYF. The CDR3 DNA reads as TGTGCCAGCAGCACCGCAGAGACCCAGTACTTC.

The chain has TRBV10-2 and TRBJ2-7, with D perhaps TRBD1 (6 bases). Germline V lookup: CDR1 WSHSY, CDR2 SAAADI. The CDR3 is 12 amino acids. With 5 bases removed from V and 2 bases from J, the gap between germline ends came to 7 bases. CDR3 DNA: TGCGCCAGCAGTCAGGGGACCTACGAGCAGTACTTC. Amino acid sequence: CASSQGTYEQYF.

CDR3 sequence reads: CASRLAGGVSTDTQYF. CDR3 bases: TGTGCCAGTCGACTAGCGGGAGGAGTTAGCACAGATACGCAGTATTTT. The chain joins TRBV7-9 to TRBJ2-3; 13 bases fit TRBD2. The germline V gene has CDR1 SEHNR and CDR2 FQNEAQ (reference sequence). With V trimmed by 9 bases and J by 0 bases, 6 bases remained unmatched. This CDR3 region has 16 residues. The full variable domain, with the rest looked up from reference TRBV7-9 and TRBJ2-3, is DTGVSQNPRHKITKRGQNVTFRCDPISEHNRLYWYRQTLGQGPEFLTYFQNEAQLEKSRLLSDRFSAERPKGSFSTLEIQRTEQGDSAMYLCASRLAGGVSTDTQYFGPGTRLTVL.

This chain uses TRBV7-9 with TRBJ1-5, with D uncertain. V gave up 5 bases and J gave up 2 bases, with 16 bases separating them. This CDR3 is 16 amino acids long. Germline CDR1 and CDR2: SEHNR and FQNEAQ (reference sequence). CDR3 protein: CASSREIDRGNQPQHF. DNA of the CDR3: TGTGCCAGCAGCCGAGAGATCGACCGGGGCAATCAGCCCCAGCATTTT.

The genes are TRBV27 and TRBJ2-1, with D possibly matching TRBD1 (5 bases). This CDR3 comprises 14 residues. Between the trimmed V and J ends, which lost 0 bases and 7 bases, there was a span of 10 bases. Germline assignment: CDR1 MNHEY and CDR2 SMNVEV (reference sequence). The DNA for the CDR3 is TGTGCCAGCAGTTTATCTGCAGGGTTGAATGAGCAGTTCTTC. It codes for CASSLSAGLNEQFF.

The V and J genes are TRBV27 and TRBJ1-4; 8 nucleotides match TRBD1. Per the germline V gene, CDR1 is MNHEY and CDR2 is SMNVEV (reference sequence). CDR3 size: 16 residues. J was trimmed by 8 bases and V by 6 bases; bases with no gene match: 14. DNA of the CDR3: TGTGCCAGCAGCCCCGCCCGGCAGGGGGCCCGGGAAAAACTGTTTTTT. Translated: CASSPARQGAREKLFF.

This clone was seen once. The chain has TRBV7-9 and TRBJ2-3; TRBD1 might be the D (5 bases). Trimming removed 1 base from V and 1 base from J, with 9 bases in between. The CDR3 covers 15 residues. Germline V gene lookup returns CDR1 SEHNR and CDR2 FQNEAQ (reference sequence). The CDR3 coding sequence is TGTGCCAGCAGCTTAGTAAGACAGCGCACAGATACGCAGTATTTT. Protein: CASSLVRQRTDTQYF.